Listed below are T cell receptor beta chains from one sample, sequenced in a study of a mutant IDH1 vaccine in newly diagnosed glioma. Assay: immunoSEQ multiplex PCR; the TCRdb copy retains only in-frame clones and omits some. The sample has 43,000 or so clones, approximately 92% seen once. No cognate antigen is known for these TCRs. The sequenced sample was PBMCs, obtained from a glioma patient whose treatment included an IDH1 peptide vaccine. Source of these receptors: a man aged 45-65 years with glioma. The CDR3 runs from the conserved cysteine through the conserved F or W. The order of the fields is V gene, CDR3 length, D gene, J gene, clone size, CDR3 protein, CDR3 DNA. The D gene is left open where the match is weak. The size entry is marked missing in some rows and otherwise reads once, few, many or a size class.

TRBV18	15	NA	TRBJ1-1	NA	CASSPAPGMVPEAFF	TGTGCCAGCTCTCCCGCACCGGGAATGGTCCCGGAAGCTTTCTTT
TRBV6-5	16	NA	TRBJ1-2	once	CASSYSRSGGGDGYTF	TGTGCCAGCAGTTACTCCAGGTCGGGGGGCGGGGATGGCTACACCTTC
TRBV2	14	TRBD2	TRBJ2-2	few	CASQDGRAFGELFF	TGTGCCAGCCAGGACGGGAGGGCCTTCGGGGAGCTGTTTTTT
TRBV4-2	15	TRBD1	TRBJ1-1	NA	CASAKTTGANTEAFF	TGTGCCAGCGCCAAGACGACAGGGGCGAACACTGAAGCTTTCTTT
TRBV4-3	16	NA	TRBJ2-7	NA	CASSQDGLGYSYEQYF	TGCGCCAGCAGCCAAGACGGCTTAGGGTACTCCTACGAGCAGTACTTC
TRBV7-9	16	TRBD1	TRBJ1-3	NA	CASSLATDRVGNTIYF	TGTGCCAGCAGCTTAGCGACGGACAGGGTGGGAAACACCATATATTTT
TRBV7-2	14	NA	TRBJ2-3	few	CASSLAGPPDTQYF	TGTGCCAGCAGCTTAGCAGGTCCCCCAGATACGCAGTATTTT
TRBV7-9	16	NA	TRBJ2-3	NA	CASSLARDSGTDTQYF	TGTGCCAGCAGCTTAGCCCGGGATAGCGGCACAGATACGCAGTATTTT
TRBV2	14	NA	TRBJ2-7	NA	CASMEGGQGYEQYF	TGTGCCAGCATGGAGGGGGGGCAAGGATACGAGCAGTACTTC
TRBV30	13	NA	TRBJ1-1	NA	CAWRTALNTEAFF	TGTGCCTGGAGGACAGCTTTAAACACTGAAGCTTTCTTT
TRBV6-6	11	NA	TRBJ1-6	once	CASSSDSPLHF	TGTGCCAGCAGTTCCGATTCACCCCTCCACTTT
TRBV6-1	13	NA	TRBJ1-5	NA	CASTPWVNQPQHF	TGTGCCAGCACCCCTTGGGTCAATCAGCCCCAGCATTTT